This TCR beta chain stems from a study of T cell repertoires in cytomegalovirus infection. Study overall: Epitope selection comprised recently identified HLA-C-restricted CMV epitopes and well-studied HLA-B-restricted CMV epitopes. Public TCR beta signatures indicated both CMV infection and matching HLA type. Study outcomes and limitations: HLA-C-restricted, CMV-specific TCR beta clonotypes were dominant ex vivo. CMV carriers having the relevant HLA were flagged by cumulative public TCR beta family frequency.

This clonotype was counted ten times or more. Its target is not known. Trimming cost V 4 bases and J 3 bases; bases outside gene matches: 9. CDR1 and CDR2 from the germline V gene are SGHTA and FQGNSA. The CDR3 consists of 15 residues. TCRdb redid the calling of the reads with MiXCR, one entry per CDR3 protein. The table includes around 25,000 distinct CDR3 sequences, roughly 20% detected once. The source material was CD8+ T cells from cultured PBMCs, sampled from culture after CMV antigen stimulation. The receptor's source is a human donor in good health (CMV status not recorded). Some clones in this sample may be carry-over from other donors' samples. The V gene is TRBV7-2, the J gene TRBJ2-7, with 7 bases lining up with TRBD1. This CDR3 is CASSWGQRLNYEQYF. CDR3 sequence (DNA): TGTGCCAGCAGCTGGGGACAGAGACTTAACTACGAGCAGTACTTC. Supplemented by reference TRBV7-2 and TRBJ2-7, the full variable domain reads GAGVSQSPSNKVTEKGKDVELRCDPISGHTALYWYRQSLGQGLEFLIYFQGNSAPDKSGLPSDRFSAERTGGSVSTLTIQRTQQEDSAVYLCASSWGQRLNYEQYFGPGTRLTVT.